These T cell receptor beta chains were read from a single sample in a study of cytomegalovirus exposure and HLA in healthy donors. TCRdb keeps only in-frame clones here, not all; method: immunoSEQ multiplex PCR. The sample lists around 150,000 clones; roughly 72% were seen once. The material sequenced was PBMCs. The receptors were sampled from a woman in her thirties or forties in good health and CMV-seronegative. CDR3s include the opening cysteine and the closing phenylalanine or tryptophan. A D gene is named only where the DNA matches it firmly. For some rows the clone size is stated as once, few or many, or as a class when expanded; others skip it.

clone_size: few
j_call: TRBJ2-7
v_call: TRBV2
d_call: .
cdr3_nt: TGTGCCAGCAGTATCACAGGGCACGAGCAGTACTTC
cdr3_aa: CASSITGHEQYF

clone_size: .
j_call: TRBJ2-1
v_call: TRBV6-5
d_call: TRBD2
cdr3_nt: TGTGCCAGCAGTTACGGGACTAGCGGGAGCAATGAGCAGTTCTTC
cdr3_aa: CASSYGTSGSNEQFF

clone_size: .
j_call: TRBJ1-1
v_call: TRBV14
d_call: .
cdr3_nt: TGTGCCAGCAGCCCTGACTCTAGCTACACTGAAGCTTTCTTT
cdr3_aa: CASSPDSSYTEAFF

clone_size: few
j_call: TRBJ1-2
v_call: TRBV9
d_call: .
cdr3_nt: TGTGCCAGCAGCCCATCAGACAGTACTAACTATGGCTACACCTTC
cdr3_aa: CASSPSDSTNYGYTF

clone_size: .
j_call: TRBJ1-1
v_call: TRBV2
d_call: TRBD1
cdr3_nt: TGTGCCAGCATACCGGGACAGGGGAGGAGCACTGAAGCTTTCTTT
cdr3_aa: CASIPGQGRSTEAFF

clone_size: .
j_call: TRBJ2-1
v_call: TRBV30
d_call: .
cdr3_nt: TGTGCCTGGAATGGGGCAGGGGCAACGCAACAGTTCTTC
cdr3_aa: CAWNGAGATQQFF

clone_size: .
j_call: TRBJ2-7
v_call: TRBV7-2
d_call: .
cdr3_nt: TGTGCCAGCAGCTTAGCCTCGGGAACTAGCTACGAGCAGTACTTC
cdr3_aa: CASSLASGTSYEQYF

clone_size: .
j_call: TRBJ2-3
v_call: TRBV11-3
d_call: TRBD1
cdr3_nt: TGTGCCAGCAGCTCCGGCAGGGGGTTCACAGATACGCAGTATTTT
cdr3_aa: CASSSGRGFTDTQYF

clone_size: once
j_call: TRBJ2-3
v_call: TRBV29-1
d_call: TRBD2
cdr3_nt: TGCAGCGTTGAATTTCGCGGGAGCGGAGGAGATACGCAGTATTTT
cdr3_aa: CSVEFRGSGGDTQYF

clone_size: .
j_call: TRBJ2-7
v_call: TRBV6-1
d_call: TRBD2
cdr3_nt: TGTGCCAGCAGTGAAGGCGGGAGGTGGTACGAGCAGTACTTC
cdr3_aa: CASSEGGRWYEQYF

clone_size: .
j_call: TRBJ1-5
v_call: TRBV25-1
d_call: .
cdr3_nt: TGTGCCAGCAGTGAAGGGGGGGCTACGTATCAGCCCCAGCATTTT
cdr3_aa: CASSEGGATYQPQHF

clone_size: .
j_call: TRBJ2-1
v_call: TRBV27
d_call: TRBD2
cdr3_nt: TGTGCCAGCAGTTTAAGCGGGAGGATAATAGGTGGAAATGAGCAGTTCTTC
cdr3_aa: CASSLSGRIIGGNEQFF

clone_size: .
j_call: TRBJ2-7
v_call: TRBV7-2
d_call: .
cdr3_nt: TGTGCCAGCAGCTTACCGCCTGAGGCGAACGAGCAGTACTTC
cdr3_aa: CASSLPPEANEQYF

clone_size: .
j_call: TRBJ2-7
v_call: TRBV28
d_call: .
cdr3_nt: TGTTCTACAGGGTTGAGCTCCTACGAGCAGTACTTC
cdr3_aa: CSTGLSSYEQYF

clone_size: few
j_call: TRBJ1-5
v_call: TRBV19
d_call: .
cdr3_nt: TGTGCCAGTAGTGGAACAGCAGATCAGCCCCAGCATTTT
cdr3_aa: CASSGTADQPQHF

clone_size: .
j_call: TRBJ2-1
v_call: TRBV7-9
d_call: .
cdr3_nt: TGTGCCAGCGGGCGGGACTACAATGAGCAGTTCTTC
cdr3_aa: CASGRDYNEQFF

clone_size: once
j_call: TRBJ2-5
v_call: TRBV30
d_call: .
cdr3_nt: TGTGCCTGGAGTGTCGAGTTCCAAGAGACCCAGTACTTC
cdr3_aa: CAWSVEFQETQYF

clone_size: .
j_call: TRBJ1-2
v_call: TRBV2
d_call: TRBD1
cdr3_nt: TGTGCCAGCAGTCCTGCAGGGGGCAGGTATGGCTACACCTTC
cdr3_aa: CASSPAGGRYGYTF

clone_size: once
j_call: TRBJ2-2
v_call: TRBV5-6
d_call: .
cdr3_nt: TGTGCCAGCAGCTTGAACGTTCACGGGGGAGTAGGCACCGGGGAGCTGTTTTTT
cdr3_aa: CASSLNVHGGVGTGELFF

clone_size: .
j_call: TRBJ2-1
v_call: TRBV15
d_call: TRBD2
cdr3_nt: TGTGCCACCAGCAGAGGTCCTAGCGGGGGATACAATGAGCAGTTCTTC
cdr3_aa: CATSRGPSGGYNEQFF

clone_size: few
j_call: TRBJ2-4
v_call: TRBV6-1
d_call: .
cdr3_nt: TGTGCCAGCAGGGGTCAGGGAAACATTCAGTACTTC
cdr3_aa: CASRGQGNIQYF

clone_size: .
j_call: TRBJ1-1
v_call: TRBV10-1
d_call: .
cdr3_nt: TGCGCCAGCATGTCTCAGGTCAACACTGAAGCTTTCTTT
cdr3_aa: CASMSQVNTEAFF

clone_size: few
j_call: TRBJ2-3
v_call: TRBV2
d_call: TRBD2
cdr3_nt: TGTGCCAGCCGACTGACTAGCGGGAGCGCAGATACGCAGTATTTT
cdr3_aa: CASRLTSGSADTQYF

clone_size: .
j_call: TRBJ2-1
v_call: TRBV10-1
d_call: TRBD2
cdr3_nt: TGCGCCAGCAGTGAGACGAGCGGGAGGGCCTACAATGAGCAGTTCTTC
cdr3_aa: CASSETSGRAYNEQFF

clone_size: .
j_call: TRBJ2-5
v_call: TRBV15
d_call: .
cdr3_nt: TGTGCCACCAGCAGAGCCAGGGCGGCGGAAGAGACCCAGTACTTC
cdr3_aa: CATSRARAAEETQYF

clone_size: few
j_call: TRBJ2-7
v_call: TRBV6-1
d_call: .
cdr3_nt: TGTGCCACTGTCCTCTACGAGCAGTACTTC
cdr3_aa: CATVLYEQYF

clone_size: .
j_call: TRBJ2-5
v_call: TRBV28
d_call: .
cdr3_nt: TGTGCCAGCAGTTTGTCAGGGGCGCAAGAGACCCAGTACTTC
cdr3_aa: CASSLSGAQETQYF

clone_size: once
j_call: TRBJ2-5
v_call: TRBV2
d_call: .
cdr3_nt: TGTGCCAGCAGTGATCGACTCTCGGAGACCCAGTACTTC
cdr3_aa: CASSDRLSETQYF

clone_size: .
j_call: TRBJ2-7
v_call: TRBV7-8
d_call: .
cdr3_nt: TGTGCCAGCAGCTTAGGAATACGGGGGGCCTCCTACGAGCAGTACTTC
cdr3_aa: CASSLGIRGASYEQYF

clone_size: .
j_call: TRBJ1-1
v_call: TRBV5-6
d_call: .
cdr3_nt: TGTGCCAGCAGCTTGGGACTGCGGGGGTATTCCACTGAAGCTTTCTTT
cdr3_aa: CASSLGLRGYSTEAFF

clone_size: .
j_call: TRBJ2-1
v_call: TRBV6-5
d_call: TRBD1
cdr3_nt: TGTGCCAGCAGTTACTCGACAGGGGGGGGTAACAATGAGCAGTTCTTC
cdr3_aa: CASSYSTGGGNNEQFF

clone_size: .
j_call: TRBJ2-3
v_call: TRBV11-1
d_call: TRBD2
cdr3_nt: TGTGCCAGCAGCGGACTAGCGGGAGGAGGCACAGATACGCAGTATTTT
cdr3_aa: CASSGLAGGGTDTQYF

clone_size: .
j_call: TRBJ2-1
v_call: TRBV27
d_call: .
cdr3_nt: TGTGCCAGCAGTTTCTCCAGGGGAACTACTGCCAGTGGGGAGCAGTTCTTC
cdr3_aa: CASSFSRGTTASGEQFF

clone_size: .
j_call: TRBJ2-7
v_call: TRBV5-6
d_call: .
cdr3_nt: TGTGCCAGCACCTCCTTGTTACGAGGGATCTCCTACGAGCAGTACTTC
cdr3_aa: CASTSLLRGISYEQYF

clone_size: .
j_call: TRBJ1-1
v_call: TRBV30
d_call: .
cdr3_nt: TGTGCCTGGAGGCCCCAACAGGACCCCTATTTGAACACTGAAGCTTTCTTT
cdr3_aa: CAWRPQQDPYLNTEAFF

clone_size: .
j_call: TRBJ2-5
v_call: TRBV4-1
d_call: .
cdr3_nt: TGCGCCAGCAGCCAAGATGGGGCTAGCGTAGAGACCCAGTACTTC
cdr3_aa: CASSQDGASVETQYF

clone_size: .
j_call: TRBJ2-1
v_call: TRBV5-1
d_call: .
cdr3_nt: TGCGCCAGCAGCTTGAACGAGGGTGAGCAGTTCTTC
cdr3_aa: CASSLNEGEQFF

clone_size: .
j_call: TRBJ2-7
v_call: TRBV6-6
d_call: .
cdr3_nt: TGTGCCAGCACCTACGACAGTACTTTGGGGGAGCAGTACTTC
cdr3_aa: CASTYDSTLGEQYF

clone_size: .
j_call: TRBJ1-2
v_call: TRBV19
d_call: .
cdr3_nt: TGTGCCAGTAGTACCCCCAGTTTCAACTATGGCTACACCTTC
cdr3_aa: CASSTPSFNYGYTF

clone_size: .
j_call: TRBJ1-1
v_call: TRBV7-9
d_call: .
cdr3_nt: TGTGCCAGCAGCTTCGGACAGAGGAACACTGAAGCTTTCTTT
cdr3_aa: CASSFGQRNTEAFF